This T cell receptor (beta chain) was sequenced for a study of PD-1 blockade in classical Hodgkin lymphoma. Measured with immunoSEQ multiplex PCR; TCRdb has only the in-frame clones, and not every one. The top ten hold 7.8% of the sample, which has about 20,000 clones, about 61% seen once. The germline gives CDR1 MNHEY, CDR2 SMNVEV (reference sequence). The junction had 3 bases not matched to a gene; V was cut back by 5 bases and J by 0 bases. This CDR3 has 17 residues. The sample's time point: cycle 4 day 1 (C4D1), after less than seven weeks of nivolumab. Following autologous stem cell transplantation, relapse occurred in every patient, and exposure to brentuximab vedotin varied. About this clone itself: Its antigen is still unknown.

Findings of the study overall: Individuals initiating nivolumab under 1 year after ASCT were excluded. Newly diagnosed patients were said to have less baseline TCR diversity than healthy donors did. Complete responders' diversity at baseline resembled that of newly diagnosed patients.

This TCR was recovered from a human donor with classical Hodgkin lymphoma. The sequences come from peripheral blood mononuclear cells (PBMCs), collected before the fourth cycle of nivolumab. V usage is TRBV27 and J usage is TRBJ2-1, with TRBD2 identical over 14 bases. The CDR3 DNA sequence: TGTGCCAGCAGTCCAGGGACTAGCGGGGGCTCCTACAATGAGCAGTTCTTC. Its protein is CASSPGTSGGSYNEQFF.